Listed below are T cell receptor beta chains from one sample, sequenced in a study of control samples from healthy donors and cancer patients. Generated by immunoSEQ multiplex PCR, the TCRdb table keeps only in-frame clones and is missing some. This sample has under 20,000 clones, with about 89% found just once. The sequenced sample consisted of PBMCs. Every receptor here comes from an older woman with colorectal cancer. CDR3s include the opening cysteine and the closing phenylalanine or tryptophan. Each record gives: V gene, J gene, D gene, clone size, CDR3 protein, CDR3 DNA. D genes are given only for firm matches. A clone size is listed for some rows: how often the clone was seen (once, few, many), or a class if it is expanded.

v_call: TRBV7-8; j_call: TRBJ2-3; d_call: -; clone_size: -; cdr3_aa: CASSLRSPDTQYF; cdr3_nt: TGTGCCAGCAGCCTCCGGAGCCCAGATACGCAGTATTTT
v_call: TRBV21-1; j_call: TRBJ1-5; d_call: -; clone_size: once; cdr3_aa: CASSPREPVSNQPQHF; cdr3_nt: TGTGCCAGCAGCCCACGGGAGCCGGTTAGCAATCAGCCCCAGCATTTT
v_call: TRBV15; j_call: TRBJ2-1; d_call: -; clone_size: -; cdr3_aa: CATSSGGALESLNNEQFF; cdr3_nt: TGTGCCACCAGCAGCGGGGGTGCACTAGAATCGCTTAACAATGAGCAGTTCTTC
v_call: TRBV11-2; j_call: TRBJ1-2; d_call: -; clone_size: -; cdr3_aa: CASSLALGEGFGGYTF; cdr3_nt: TGTGCCAGCAGCTTAGCCCTTGGGGAGGGATTCGGGGGCTACACCTTC
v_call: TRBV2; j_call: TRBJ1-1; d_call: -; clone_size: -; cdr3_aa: CASRESLDTEAFF; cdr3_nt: TGTGCCAGCAGGGAATCTCTGGACACTGAAGCTTTCTTT
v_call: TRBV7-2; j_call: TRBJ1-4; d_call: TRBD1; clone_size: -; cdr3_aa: CASSPMGQANEKLFF; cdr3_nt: TGTGCCAGCAGCCCGATGGGACAGGCAAATGAAAAACTGTTTTTT
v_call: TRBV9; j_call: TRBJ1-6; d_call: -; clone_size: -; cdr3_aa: CASSVNHNSPLHF; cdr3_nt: TGTGCCAGCAGCGTAAATCATAATTCACCCCTCCACTTT
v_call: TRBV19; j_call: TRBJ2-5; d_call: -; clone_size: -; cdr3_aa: CASARTLQETQYF; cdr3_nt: TGTGCCAGCGCACGGACTCTTCAAGAGACCCAGTACTTC
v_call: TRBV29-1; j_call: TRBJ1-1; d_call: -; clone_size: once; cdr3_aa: CSVDPPGVGTEAFF; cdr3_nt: TGCAGCGTTGACCCACCAGGGGTAGGCACTGAAGCTTTCTTT
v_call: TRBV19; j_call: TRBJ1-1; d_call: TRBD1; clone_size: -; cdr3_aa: CASSLRTGGRNTEAFF; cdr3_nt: TGTGCCAGTAGTCTACGGACAGGGGGCAGAAACACTGAAGCTTTCTTT
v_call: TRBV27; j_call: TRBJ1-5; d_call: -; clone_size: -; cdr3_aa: CASTPNPWGNQPQHF; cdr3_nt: TGTGCCAGCACCCCTAATCCCTGGGGCAATCAGCCCCAGCATTTT
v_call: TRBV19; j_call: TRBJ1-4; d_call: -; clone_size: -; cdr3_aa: CASSMNRARQGEKLFF; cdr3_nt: TGTGCCAGTAGTATGAATCGGGCTCGGCAGGGTGAAAAACTGTTTTTT
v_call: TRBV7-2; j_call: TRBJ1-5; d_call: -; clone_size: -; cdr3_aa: CASSPRYNQPQHF; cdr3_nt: TGTGCCAGCAGCCCCAGGTACAATCAGCCCCAGCATTTT
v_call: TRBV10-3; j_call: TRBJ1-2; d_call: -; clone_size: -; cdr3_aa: CAISDSSNYGYTF; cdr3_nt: TGTGCCATCAGTGACAGCTCTAACTATGGCTACACCTTC
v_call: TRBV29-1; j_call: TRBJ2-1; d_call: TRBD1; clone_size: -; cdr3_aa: CSVGRDRGLLSSYNEQFF; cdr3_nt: TGCAGCGTTGGGCGGGACAGGGGTCTACTGAGCTCCTACAATGAGCAGTTCTTC
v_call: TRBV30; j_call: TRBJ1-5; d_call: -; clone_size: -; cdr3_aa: CAWSQQDNQPQHF; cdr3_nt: TGTGCCTGGAGCCAACAGGACAATCAGCCCCAGCATTTT
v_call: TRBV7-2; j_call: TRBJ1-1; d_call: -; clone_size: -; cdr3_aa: CASSPILMNTEAFF; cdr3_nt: TGTGCCAGCAGCCCCATCCTTATGAACACTGAAGCTTTCTTT
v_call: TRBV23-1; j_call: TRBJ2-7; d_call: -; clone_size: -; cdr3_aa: CASRRGPRPYEQYF; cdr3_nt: TGCGCCAGCAGGAGGGGACCTCGACCCTACGAGCAGTACTTC
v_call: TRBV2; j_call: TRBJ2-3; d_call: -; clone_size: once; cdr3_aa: CASGRGQGTDTQYF; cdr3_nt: TGTGCCAGCGGTCGGGGGCAAGGTACAGATACGCAGTATTTT
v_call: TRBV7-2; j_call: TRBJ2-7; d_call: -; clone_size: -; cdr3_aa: CASTGGGVYEQYF; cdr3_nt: TGTGCCAGCACCGGGGGCGGGGTGTACGAGCAGTACTTC
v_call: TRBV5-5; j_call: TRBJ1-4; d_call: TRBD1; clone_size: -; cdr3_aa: CASSLVFQQGTNEKLFF; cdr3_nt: TGTGCCAGCAGCTTGGTGTTCCAACAGGGGACTAATGAAAAACTGTTTTTT
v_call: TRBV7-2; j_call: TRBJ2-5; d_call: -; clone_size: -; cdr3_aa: CASSLNPSVETQYF; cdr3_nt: TGTGCCAGCAGCTTGAATCCCTCCGTAGAGACCCAGTACTTC
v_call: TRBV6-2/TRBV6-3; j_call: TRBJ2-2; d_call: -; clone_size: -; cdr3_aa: CASSYGLAGPTGELFF; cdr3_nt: TGTGCCAGCAGTTATGGATTAGCAGGACCCACCGGGGAGCTGTTTTTT
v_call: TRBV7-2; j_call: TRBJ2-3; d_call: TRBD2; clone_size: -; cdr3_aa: CASSFPPGLAGGPDTQYF; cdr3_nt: TGTGCCAGCAGCTTCCCACCGGGACTAGCGGGGGGTCCAGATACGCAGTATTTT
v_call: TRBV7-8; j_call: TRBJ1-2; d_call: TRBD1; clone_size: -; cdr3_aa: CASSQGAVANYGYTF; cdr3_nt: TGTGCCAGCAGCCAGGGGGCCGTAGCTAACTATGGCTACACCTTC
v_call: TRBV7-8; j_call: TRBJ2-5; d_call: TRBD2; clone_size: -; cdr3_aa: CASNSYDGTSGNQETQYF; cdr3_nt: TGTGCCAGCAACAGCTACGACGGAACTAGCGGAAACCAAGAGACCCAGTACTTC
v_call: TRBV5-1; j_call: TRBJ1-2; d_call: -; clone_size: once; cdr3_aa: CASSLQANYGYTF; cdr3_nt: TGCGCCAGCAGCTTACAGGCTAACTATGGCTACACCTTC
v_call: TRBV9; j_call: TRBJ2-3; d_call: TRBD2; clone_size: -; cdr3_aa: CASSPSGVSTDTQYF; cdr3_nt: TGTGCCAGCAGCCCAAGCGGGGTTAGCACAGATACGCAGTATTTT
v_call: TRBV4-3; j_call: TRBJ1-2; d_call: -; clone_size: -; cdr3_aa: CASSHSLPDRTNYGYTF; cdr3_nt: TGCGCCAGCAGCCACTCCCTCCCCGACAGGACTAACTATGGCTACACCTTC
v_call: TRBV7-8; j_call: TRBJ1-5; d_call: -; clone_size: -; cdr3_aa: CASSLAIHNQPQHF; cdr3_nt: TGTGCCAGCAGCTTAGCGATACACAATCAGCCCCAGCATTTT
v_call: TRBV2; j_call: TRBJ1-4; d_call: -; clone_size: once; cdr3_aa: CASNWGGEEKLFF; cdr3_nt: TGTGCCAGCAATTGGGGTGGAGAGGAAAAACTGTTTTTT
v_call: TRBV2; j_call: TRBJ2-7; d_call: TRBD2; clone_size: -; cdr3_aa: CASSGTSGGYEQYF; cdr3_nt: TGTGCCAGCAGTGGGACTAGCGGGGGGTACGAGCAGTACTTC
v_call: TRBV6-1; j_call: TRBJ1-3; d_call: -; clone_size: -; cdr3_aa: CASSDPGGLSGNTIYF; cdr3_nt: TGTGCCAGCAGTGACCCCGGGGGGCTCTCTGGAAACACCATATATTTT
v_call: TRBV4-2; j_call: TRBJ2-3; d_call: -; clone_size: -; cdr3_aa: CASSQDGSTDTQYF; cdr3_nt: TGTGCCAGCAGCCAAGATGGGAGCACAGATACGCAGTATTTT
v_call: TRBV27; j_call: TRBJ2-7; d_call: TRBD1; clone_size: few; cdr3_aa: CASSLRGTGALGRYEQYF; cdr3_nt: TGTGCCAGCAGTTTAAGGGGGACAGGTGCCTTGGGCAGGTACGAGCAGTACTTC
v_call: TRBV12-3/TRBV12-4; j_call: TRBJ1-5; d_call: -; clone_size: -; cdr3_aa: CASSVYSNQPQHF; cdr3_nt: TGTGCCAGCAGCGTTTATAGCAATCAGCCCCAGCATTTT
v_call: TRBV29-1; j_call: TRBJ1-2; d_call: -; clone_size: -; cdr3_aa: CSGFGVGRRYGYTF; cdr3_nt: TGCAGCGGATTTGGGGTTGGGCGTCGGTATGGCTACACCTTC
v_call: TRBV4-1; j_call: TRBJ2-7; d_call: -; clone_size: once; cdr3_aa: CASSQAGLGKQAYEQYF; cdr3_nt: TGCGCCAGCAGCCAAGCGGGCCTGGGGAAACAAGCCTACGAGCAGTACTTC
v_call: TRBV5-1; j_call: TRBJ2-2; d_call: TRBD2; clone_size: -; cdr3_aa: CASSLGGTSYTGELFF; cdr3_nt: TGCGCCAGCAGCTTGGGCGGGACTAGCTACACCGGGGAGCTGTTTTTT
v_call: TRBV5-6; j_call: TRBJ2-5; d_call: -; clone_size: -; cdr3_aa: CASSLRTLGGETQYF; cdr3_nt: TGTGCCAGCAGCTTGAGGACATTAGGGGGAGAGACCCAGTACTTC
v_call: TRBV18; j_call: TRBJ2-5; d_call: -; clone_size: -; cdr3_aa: CASSPRGSLETQYF; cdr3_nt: TGTGCCAGCTCACCGCGAGGGAGCCTAGAGACCCAGTACTTC